This record looks at one TCR beta chain sequence and its context. Its specificity is unknown. What was sequenced were expressed TCRB transcripts, since all of the isolated RNA had been reverse transcribed. Produced via immunoSEQ multiplex PCR; TCRdb's table is partial and in-frame only. The sample has hundreds of thousands of clones; around 16% are singletons. Only one heparinised blood draw was taken per donor, and its volume averaged about 116 mL. This specimen belongs to a study of beta chain features in type 1 diabetes. Looking at the study overall: All samples combined gave roughly 100,000,000 sorted cells for examination. Whole-study results and caveats: Moderately but significantly shorter TCRB CDR3s were found in Type 1 diabetes patients in all four CD4+ subsets. Highly expressing activated T cells could be over-counted with a cDNA template.

This CDR3 is 13 amino acids long. V shed 6 bases, J shed 4 bases, and the junction held 5 bases outside the gene matches. In germline, CDR1 is MDHEN, CDR2 SYDVKM. V is TRBV28 and J is TRBJ1-2; 7 bases agree with TRBD1. The specimen sequenced was naive CD4+ T cells from blood. This clonotype was obtained from a man aged 18 to 29 with type 1 diabetes. CDR3 protein: CASRPGTVYGYTF. CDR3 DNA sequence: TGTGCCAGCAGACCCGGGACAGTCTATGGCTACACCTTC.